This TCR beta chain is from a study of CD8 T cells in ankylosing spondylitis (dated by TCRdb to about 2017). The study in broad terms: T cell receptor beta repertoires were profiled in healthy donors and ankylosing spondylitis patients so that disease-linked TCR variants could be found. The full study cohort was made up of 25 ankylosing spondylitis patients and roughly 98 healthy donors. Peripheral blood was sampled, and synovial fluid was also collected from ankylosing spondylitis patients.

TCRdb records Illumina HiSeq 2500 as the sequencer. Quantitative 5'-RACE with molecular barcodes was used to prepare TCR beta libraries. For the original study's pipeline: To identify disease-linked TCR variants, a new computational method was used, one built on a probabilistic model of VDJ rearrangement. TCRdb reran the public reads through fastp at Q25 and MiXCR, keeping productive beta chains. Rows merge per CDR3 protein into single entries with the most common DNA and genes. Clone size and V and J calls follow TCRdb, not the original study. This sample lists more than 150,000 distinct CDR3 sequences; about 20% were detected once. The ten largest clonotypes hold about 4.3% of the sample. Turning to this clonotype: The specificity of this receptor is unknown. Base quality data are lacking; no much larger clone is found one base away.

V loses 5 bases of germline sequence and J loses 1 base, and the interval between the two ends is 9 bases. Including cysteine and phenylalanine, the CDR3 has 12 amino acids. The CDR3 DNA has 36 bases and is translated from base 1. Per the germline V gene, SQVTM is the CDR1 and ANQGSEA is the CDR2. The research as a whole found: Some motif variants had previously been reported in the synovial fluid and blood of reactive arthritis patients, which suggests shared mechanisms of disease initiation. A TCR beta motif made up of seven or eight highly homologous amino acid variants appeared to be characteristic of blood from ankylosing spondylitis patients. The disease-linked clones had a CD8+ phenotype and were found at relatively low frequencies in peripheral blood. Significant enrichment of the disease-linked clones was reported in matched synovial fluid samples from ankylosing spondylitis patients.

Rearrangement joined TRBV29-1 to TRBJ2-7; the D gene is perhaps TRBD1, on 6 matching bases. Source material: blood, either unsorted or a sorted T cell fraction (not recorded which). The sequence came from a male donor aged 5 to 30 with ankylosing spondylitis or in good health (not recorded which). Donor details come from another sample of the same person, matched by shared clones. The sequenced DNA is TGCAGCGTTACCGGACAGTCCTACGAGCAGTACTTC. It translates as CSVTGQSYEQYF.